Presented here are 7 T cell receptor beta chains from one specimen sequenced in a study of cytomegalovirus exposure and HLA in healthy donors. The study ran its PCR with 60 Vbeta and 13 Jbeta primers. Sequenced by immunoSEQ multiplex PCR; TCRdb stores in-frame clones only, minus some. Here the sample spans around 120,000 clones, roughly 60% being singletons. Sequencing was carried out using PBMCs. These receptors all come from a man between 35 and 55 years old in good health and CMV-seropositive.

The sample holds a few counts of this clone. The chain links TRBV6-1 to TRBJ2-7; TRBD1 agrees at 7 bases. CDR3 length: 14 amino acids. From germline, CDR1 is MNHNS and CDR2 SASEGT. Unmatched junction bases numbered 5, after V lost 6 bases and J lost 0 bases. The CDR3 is CASRGQLSSYEQYF. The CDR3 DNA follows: TGTGCCAGCAGGGGACAGTTGAGCTCCTACGAGCAGTACTTC.

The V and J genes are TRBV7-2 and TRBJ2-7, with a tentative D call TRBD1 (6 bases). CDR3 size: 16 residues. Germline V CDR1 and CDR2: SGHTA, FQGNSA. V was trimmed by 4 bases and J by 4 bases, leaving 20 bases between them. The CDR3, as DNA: TGTGCCAGCAGCTCTGGCCTGGGCAGGGGAAGGTACGAGCAGTACTTC. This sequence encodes CASSSGLGRGRYEQYF.

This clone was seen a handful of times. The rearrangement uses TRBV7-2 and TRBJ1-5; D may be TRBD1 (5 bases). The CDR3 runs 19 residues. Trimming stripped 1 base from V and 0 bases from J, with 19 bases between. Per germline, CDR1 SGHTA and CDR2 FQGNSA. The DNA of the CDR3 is TGTGCCAGCAGCTTAGTGGCGGGGTTTGGGGGATATAGCAATCAGCCCCAGCATTTT. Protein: CASSLVAGFGGYSNQPQHF.

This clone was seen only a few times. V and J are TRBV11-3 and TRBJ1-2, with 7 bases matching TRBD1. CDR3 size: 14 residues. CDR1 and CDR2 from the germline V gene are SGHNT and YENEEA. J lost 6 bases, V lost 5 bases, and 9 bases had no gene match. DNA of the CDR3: TGTGCCAGCAGCCGACGACAGGGCCCCGATGGCTACACCTTC. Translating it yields CASSRRQGPDGYTF.

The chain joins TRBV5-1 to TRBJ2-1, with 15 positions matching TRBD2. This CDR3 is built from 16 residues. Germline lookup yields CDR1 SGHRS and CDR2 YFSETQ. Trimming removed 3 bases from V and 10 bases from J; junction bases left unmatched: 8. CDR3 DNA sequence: TGCGCCAGCAGCTCGGGACTAGCGGGAGGAAAGCGAGAGCAGTTCTTC. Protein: CASSSGLAGGKREQFF. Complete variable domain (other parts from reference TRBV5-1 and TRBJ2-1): KAGVTQTPRYLIKTRGQQVTLSCSPISGHRSVSWYQQTPGQGLQFLFEYFSETQRNKGNFPGRFSGRQFSNSRSEMNVSTLELGDSALYLCASSSGLAGGKREQFFGPGTRLTVL.

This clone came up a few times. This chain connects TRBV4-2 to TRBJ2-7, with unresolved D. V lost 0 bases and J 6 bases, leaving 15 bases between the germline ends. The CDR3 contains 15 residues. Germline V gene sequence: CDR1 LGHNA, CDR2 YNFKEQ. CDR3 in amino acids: CASSQESLRPGEQYF. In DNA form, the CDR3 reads TGTGCCAGCAGCCAAGAGTCGCTGCGGCCGGGCGAGCAGTACTTC.

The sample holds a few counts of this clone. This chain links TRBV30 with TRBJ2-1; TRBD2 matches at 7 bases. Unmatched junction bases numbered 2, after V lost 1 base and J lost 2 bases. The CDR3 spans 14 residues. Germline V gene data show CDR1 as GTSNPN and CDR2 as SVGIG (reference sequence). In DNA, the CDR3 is TGTGCCTGGAGTGCGGGAGGCCCCTACAATGAGCAGTTCTTC. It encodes CAWSAGGPYNEQFF.